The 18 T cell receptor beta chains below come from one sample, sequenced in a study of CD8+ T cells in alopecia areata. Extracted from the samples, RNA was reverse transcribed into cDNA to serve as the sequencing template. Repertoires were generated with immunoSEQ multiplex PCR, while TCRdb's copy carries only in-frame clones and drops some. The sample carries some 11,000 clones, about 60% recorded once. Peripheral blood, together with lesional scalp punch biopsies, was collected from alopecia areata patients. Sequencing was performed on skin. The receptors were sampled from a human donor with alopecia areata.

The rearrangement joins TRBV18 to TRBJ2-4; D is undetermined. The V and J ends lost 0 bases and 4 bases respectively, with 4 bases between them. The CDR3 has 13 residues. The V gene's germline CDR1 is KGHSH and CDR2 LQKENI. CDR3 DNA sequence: TGTGCCAGCTCACCACCACAGAAAAACATTCAGTACTTC. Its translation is CASSPPQKNIQYF.

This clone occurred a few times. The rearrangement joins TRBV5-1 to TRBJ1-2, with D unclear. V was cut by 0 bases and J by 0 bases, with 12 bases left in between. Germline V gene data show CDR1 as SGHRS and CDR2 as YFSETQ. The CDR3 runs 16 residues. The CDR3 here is CASSLVGPTSNYGYTF. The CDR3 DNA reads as TGCGCCAGCAGCTTGGTAGGACCAACTTCTAACTATGGCTACACCTTC.

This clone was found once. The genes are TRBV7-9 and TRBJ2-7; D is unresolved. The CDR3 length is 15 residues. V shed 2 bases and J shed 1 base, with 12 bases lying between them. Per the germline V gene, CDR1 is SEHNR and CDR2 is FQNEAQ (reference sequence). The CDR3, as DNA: TGTGCCAGCAGCTTATTCGTCGGGCAGTCCTACGAGCAGTACTTC. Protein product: CASSLFVGQSYEQYF. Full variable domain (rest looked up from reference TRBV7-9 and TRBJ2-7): DTGVSQNPRHKITKRGQNVTFRCDPISEHNRLYWYRQTLGQGPEFLTYFQNEAQLEKSRLLSDRFSAERPKGSFSTLEIQRTEQGDSAMYLCASSLFVGQSYEQYFGPGTRLTVT.

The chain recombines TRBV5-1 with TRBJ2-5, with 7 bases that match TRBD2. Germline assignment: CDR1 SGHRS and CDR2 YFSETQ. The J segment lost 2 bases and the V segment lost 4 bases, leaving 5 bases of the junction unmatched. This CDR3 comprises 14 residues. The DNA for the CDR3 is TGCGCCAGCAGCGCAGCGGGGAATCAAGAGACCCAGTACTTC. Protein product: CASSAAGNQETQYF. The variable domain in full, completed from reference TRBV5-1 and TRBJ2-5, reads KAGVTQTPRYLIKTRGQQVTLSCSPISGHRSVSWYQQTPGQGLQFLFEYFSETQRNKGNFPGRFSGRQFSNSRSEMNVSTLELGDSALYLCASSAAGNQETQYFGPGTRLLVL.

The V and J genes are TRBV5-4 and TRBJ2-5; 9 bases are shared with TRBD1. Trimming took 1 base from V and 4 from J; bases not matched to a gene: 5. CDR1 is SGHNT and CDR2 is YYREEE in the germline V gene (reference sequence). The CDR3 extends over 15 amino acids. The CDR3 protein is CASSLSVDRGETQYF. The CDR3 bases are TGTGCCAGCAGCTTGAGTGTGGACAGGGGAGAGACCCAGTACTTC.

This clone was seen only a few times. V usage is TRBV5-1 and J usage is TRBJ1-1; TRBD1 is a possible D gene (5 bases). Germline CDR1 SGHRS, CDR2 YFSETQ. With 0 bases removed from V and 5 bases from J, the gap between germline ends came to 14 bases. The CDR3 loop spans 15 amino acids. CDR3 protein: CASSLVVFGGTEAFF. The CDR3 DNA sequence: TGCGCCAGCAGCTTGGTGGTCTTCGGGGGGACTGAAGCTTTCTTT. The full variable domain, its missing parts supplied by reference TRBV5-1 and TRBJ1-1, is KAGVTQTPRYLIKTRGQQVTLSCSPISGHRSVSWYQQTPGQGLQFLFEYFSETQRNKGNFPGRFSGRQFSNSRSEMNVSTLELGDSALYLCASSLVVFGGTEAFFGQGTRLTVV.

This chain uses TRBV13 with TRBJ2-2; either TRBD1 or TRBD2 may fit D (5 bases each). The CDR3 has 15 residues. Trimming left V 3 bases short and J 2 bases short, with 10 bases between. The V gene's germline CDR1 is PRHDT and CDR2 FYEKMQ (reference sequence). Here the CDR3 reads CASSLSGGNTGELFF. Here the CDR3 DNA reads TGTGCCAGCAGCTTGAGTGGGGGTAACACCGGGGAGCTGTTTTTT.

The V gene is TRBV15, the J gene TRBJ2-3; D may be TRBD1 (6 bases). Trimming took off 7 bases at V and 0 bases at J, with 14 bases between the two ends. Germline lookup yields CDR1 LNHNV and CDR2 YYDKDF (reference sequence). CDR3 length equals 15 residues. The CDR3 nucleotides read TGTGCCACCAATCCGTGGACAGCGAGCACAGATACGCAGTATTTT. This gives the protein CATNPWTASTDTQYF.

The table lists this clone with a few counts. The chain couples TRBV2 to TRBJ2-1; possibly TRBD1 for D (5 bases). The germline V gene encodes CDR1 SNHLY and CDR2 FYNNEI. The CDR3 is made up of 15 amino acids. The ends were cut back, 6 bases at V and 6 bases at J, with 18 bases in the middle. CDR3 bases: TGTGCCAGCAGGGACCCAGGGTTTATGGGCAATGAGCAGTTCTTC. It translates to CASRDPGFMGNEQFF. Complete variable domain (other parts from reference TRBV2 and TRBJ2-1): EPEVTQTPSHQVTQMGQEVILRCVPISNHLYFYWYRQILGQKVEFLVSFYNNEISEKSEIFDDQFSVERPDGSNFTLKIRSTKLEDSAMYFCASRDPGFMGNEQFFGPGTRLTVL.

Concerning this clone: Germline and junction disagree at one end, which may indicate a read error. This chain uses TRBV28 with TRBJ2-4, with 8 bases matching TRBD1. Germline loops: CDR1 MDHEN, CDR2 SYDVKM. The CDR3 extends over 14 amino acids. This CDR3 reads CACSSYVQGDVQYF. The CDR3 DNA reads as TGTGCCTGCAGTTCGTATGTACAGGGGGATGTTCAGTACTTC.

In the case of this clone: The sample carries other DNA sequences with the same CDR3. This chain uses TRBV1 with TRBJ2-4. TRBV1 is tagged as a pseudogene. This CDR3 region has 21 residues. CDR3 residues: CTTSQGHGVVFVPKVWSIQYF. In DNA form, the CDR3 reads TGTACCACCAGCCAAGGGCATGGGGTTGTGTTCGTCCCAAAGGTGTGGAGCATTCAGTACTTC.

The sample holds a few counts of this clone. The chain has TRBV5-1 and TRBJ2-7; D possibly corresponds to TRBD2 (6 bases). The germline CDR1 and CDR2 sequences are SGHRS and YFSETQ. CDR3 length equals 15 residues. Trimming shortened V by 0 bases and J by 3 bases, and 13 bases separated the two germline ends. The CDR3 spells CASSLAGGVGYEQYF. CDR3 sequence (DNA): TGCGCCAGCAGCTTGGCCGGAGGGGTCGGCTACGAGCAGTACTTC.

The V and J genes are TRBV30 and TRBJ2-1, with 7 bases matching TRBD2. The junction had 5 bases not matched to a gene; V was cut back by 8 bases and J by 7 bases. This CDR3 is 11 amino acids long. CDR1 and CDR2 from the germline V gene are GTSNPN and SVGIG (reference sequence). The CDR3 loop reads CAGGRGNEQFF. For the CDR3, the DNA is TGTGCCGGTGGGAGGGGAAATGAGCAGTTCTTC. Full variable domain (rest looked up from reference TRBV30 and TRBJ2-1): SQTIHQWPATLVQPVGSPLSLECTVEGTSNPNLYWYRQAAGRGLQLLFYSVGIGQISSEVPQNLSASRPQDRQFILSSKKLLLSDSGFYLCAGGRGNEQFFGPGTRLTVL.

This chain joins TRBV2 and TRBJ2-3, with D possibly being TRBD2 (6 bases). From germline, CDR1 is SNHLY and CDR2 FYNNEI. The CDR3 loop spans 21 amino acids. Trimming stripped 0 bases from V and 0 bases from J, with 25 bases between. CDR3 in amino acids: CASSEAIWASAETTSTDTQYF. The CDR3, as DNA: TGTGCCAGCAGTGAAGCTATTTGGGCTAGCGCTGAAACGACTAGCACAGATACGCAGTATTTT. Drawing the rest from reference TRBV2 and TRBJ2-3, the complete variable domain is EPEVTQTPSHQVTQMGQEVILRCVPISNHLYFYWYRQILGQKVEFLVSFYNNEISEKSEIFDDQFSVERPDGSNFTLKIRSTKLEDSAMYFCASSEAIWASAETTSTDTQYFGPGTRLTVL.

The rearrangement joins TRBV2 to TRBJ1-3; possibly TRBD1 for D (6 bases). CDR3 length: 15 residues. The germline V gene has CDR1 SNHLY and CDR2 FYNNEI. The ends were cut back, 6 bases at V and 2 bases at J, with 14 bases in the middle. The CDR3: CASSAEDSPGNTIYF. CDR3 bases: TGTGCCAGCAGCGCTGAGGACAGCCCTGGAAACACCATATATTTT.

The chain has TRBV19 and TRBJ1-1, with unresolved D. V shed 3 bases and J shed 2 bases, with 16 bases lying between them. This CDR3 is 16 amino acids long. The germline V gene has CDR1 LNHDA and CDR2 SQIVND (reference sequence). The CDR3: CASSIGSGRFNTEAFF. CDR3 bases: TGTGCCAGTAGTATCGGGTCTGGCAGGTTCAACACTGAAGCTTTCTTT.

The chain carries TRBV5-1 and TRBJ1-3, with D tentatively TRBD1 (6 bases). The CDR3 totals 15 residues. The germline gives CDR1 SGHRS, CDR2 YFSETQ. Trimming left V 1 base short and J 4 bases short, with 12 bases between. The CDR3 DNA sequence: TGCGCCAGCAGCTTGAACAGGGCTGAAGGAAACACCATATATTTT. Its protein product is CASSLNRAEGNTIYF. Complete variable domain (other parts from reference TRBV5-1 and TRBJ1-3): KAGVTQTPRYLIKTRGQQVTLSCSPISGHRSVSWYQQTPGQGLQFLFEYFSETQRNKGNFPGRFSGRQFSNSRSEMNVSTLELGDSALYLCASSLNRAEGNTIYFGEGSWLTVV.

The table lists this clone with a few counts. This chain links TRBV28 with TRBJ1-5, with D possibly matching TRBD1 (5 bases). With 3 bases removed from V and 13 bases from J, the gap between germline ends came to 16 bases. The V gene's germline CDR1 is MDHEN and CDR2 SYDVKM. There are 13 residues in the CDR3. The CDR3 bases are TGTGCCAGCAGTTTGGGGCGGGACGCATCACAGCATTTT. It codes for CASSLGRDASQHF.